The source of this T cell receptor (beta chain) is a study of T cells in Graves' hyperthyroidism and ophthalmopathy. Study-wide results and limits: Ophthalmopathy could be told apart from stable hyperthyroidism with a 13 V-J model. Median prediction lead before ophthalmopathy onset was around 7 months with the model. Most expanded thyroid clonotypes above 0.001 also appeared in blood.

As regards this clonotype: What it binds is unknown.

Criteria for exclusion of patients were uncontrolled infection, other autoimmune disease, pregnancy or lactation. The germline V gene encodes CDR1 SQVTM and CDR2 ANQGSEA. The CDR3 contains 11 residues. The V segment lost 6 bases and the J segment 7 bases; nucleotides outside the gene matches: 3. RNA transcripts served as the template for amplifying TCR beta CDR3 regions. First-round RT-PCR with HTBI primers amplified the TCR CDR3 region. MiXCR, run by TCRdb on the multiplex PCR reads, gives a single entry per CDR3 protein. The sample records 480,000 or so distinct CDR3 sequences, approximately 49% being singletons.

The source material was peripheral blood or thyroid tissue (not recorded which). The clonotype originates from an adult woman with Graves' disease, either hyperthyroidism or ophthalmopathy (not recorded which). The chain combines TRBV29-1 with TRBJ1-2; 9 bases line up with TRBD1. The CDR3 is CSVGDRVGYTF. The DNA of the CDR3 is TGCAGCGTGGGGGACAGGGTTGGCTACACCTTC.